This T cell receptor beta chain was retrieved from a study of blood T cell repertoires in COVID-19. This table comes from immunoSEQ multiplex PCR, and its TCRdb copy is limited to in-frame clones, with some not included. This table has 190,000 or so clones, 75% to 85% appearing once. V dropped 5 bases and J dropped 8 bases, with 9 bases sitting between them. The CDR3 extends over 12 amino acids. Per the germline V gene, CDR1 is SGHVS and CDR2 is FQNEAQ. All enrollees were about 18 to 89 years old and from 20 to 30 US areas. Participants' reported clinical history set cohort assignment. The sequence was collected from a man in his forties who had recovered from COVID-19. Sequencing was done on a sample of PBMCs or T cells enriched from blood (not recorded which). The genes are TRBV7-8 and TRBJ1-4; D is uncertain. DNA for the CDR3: TGTGCCAGCAGCACAAACCGCGAAAAACTGTTTTTT. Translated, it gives CASSTNREKLFF.